Listed here is a single TCR beta chain. Its antigen is not identified. This specimen belongs to a study of OX40 agonist ivuxolimab in advanced cancers. As for the study in general: Enrollees could have had prior anti-PD-1, anti-PD-L1 or anti-CTLA-4 therapy, which about 40% had received. General observations from the study: Compared with others, partial responders at 0.1-3.0 mg/kg displayed clonal expansion among the lowest.

Here immunoSEQ multiplex PCR was the method, and the copy in TCRdb shows in-frame clones only, minus some. The sample has 70,000 or so clones, around 91% seen once. The CDR3 sequence is 15 residues long. The germline V gene encodes CDR1 PRHDT and CDR2 FYEKMQ (reference sequence). Trimming shortened V by 5 bases and J by 0 bases, and 11 bases separated the two germline ends. This chain uses TRBV13 with TRBJ1-5; TRBD1 is a possible D gene (5 bases). The starting material was CD4+ or CD8+ T cells sorted from blood, obtained in a trial of the OX40 agonist ivuxolimab. The sequence was collected from an adult with an advanced solid tumor such as melanoma, head and neck, liver or kidney cancer. CDR3 nucleotides: TGTGCCAGCAGCACGGGACCGACTAGCAATCAGCCCCAGCATTTT. Protein product: CASSTGPTSNQPQHF.